The present entry profiles one TCR beta chain with its context. Donors gave approximately 9.9 milliliters of peripheral blood apiece. Sample-barcoded 5' priming and a J-beta primer mix drove a second PCR of roughly 6 to 12 cycles. TCRdb redid the calling of the 5' RACE reads with MiXCR, one entry per CDR3 protein. The table lists about 760,000 distinct CDR3 sequences, roughly 50% of them singletons. This sample is drawn from a study of blood T cells in healthy people across ages. V dropped 0 bases and J dropped 7 bases, with 12 bases sitting between them. This CDR3 spans 14 amino acids. The sequenced sample was blood. The TCR originated in a middle-aged man in good health. The chain uses TRBV12-3 or TRBV12-4 and TRBJ1-2, with TRBD1 as a possible D gene (6 bases). The chain's CDR3 is CASSLAGQRRGYTF. The CDR3 coding sequence is TGTGCCAGCAGTTTAGCCGGACAGAGGCGTGGCTACACCTTC.